These 30 T cell receptor beta chains were sequenced from one sample in a study of blood T cell repertoires in COVID-19. Generated by immunoSEQ multiplex PCR, the TCRdb table keeps only in-frame clones and is missing some. The sample holds some 130,000 clones, roughly nine tenths seen once. The sequenced sample consisted of peripheral blood. All receptors derive from a man aged 55 to 69 with COVID-19, enrolled during active disease.

This clone was observed a single time. The chain recombines TRBV4-1 with TRBJ1-2; 10 positions match TRBD1. Germline lookup yields CDR1 MGHRA and CDR2 YSYEKL. CDR3 size: 17 residues. The J segment lost 8 bases and the V segment lost 1 base, leaving 13 bases of the junction unmatched. CDR3 DNA: TGCGCCAGCAGCCAAGGGGGACAGGGGCTATCTGAACGCGGCTACACCTTC. It translates to CASSQGGQGLSERGYTF.

This chain uses TRBV19 with TRBJ2-1, with a weak D call TRBD2 (5 bases). Trimming pared 4 bases from V and 12 bases from J, leaving 25 bases between. The CDR3 is 16 amino acids. CDR1 LNHDA and CDR2 SQIVND come from the germline V gene (reference sequence). CDR3 in DNA: TGTGCCAGTAGTAAGGACCCTCTAGCTCCTAGGTTAGGGCAGTTCTTC. It encodes CASSKDPLAPRLGQFF.

This chain connects TRBV7-9 to TRBJ2-3; weak D call: TRBD2 (6 bases). V lost 5 bases and J 6 bases, leaving 15 bases between the germline ends. The CDR3 has 14 amino acids. CDR1 is SEHNR, CDR2 FQNEAQ, per germline (reference sequence). This chain's CDR3 is CASSTSQNGDTQYF. Here the CDR3 DNA reads TGTGCCAGCAGCACTAGCCAGAACGGGGATACGCAGTATTTT.

The chain combines TRBV11-3 with TRBJ1-2, with TRBD1 matching 8 bases. Germline loops: CDR1 SGHNT, CDR2 YENEEA. V shed 0 bases and J 7 bases; nucleotides not matched to a gene: 10. The CDR3 runs 16 residues. The CDR3 loop is CASSLDTQRTGSGYTF. In nucleotides, the CDR3 is TGTGCCAGCAGCTTAGATACCCAAAGGACAGGGAGTGGCTACACCTTC.

This clone has just one count. This chain connects TRBV7-2 to TRBJ2-5, with a weak D call TRBD2 (7 bases). Germline V gene data show CDR1 as SGHTA and CDR2 as FQGNSA. CDR3 length: 14 residues. V was shortened by 1 base and J by 5 bases, with 11 bases between the two germline ends. The CDR3 DNA follows: TGTGCCAGCAGCTTAGGGTCGGGGGGCGAGACCCAGTACTTC. It specifies CASSLGSGGETQYF. Using reference TRBV7-2 and TRBJ2-5 for the parts outside the CDR3, the full variable domain is GAGVSQSPSNKVTEKGKDVELRCDPISGHTALYWYRQSLGQGLEFLIYFQGNSAPDKSGLPSDRFSAERTGGSVSTLTIQRTQQEDSAVYLCASSLGSGGETQYFGPGTRLLVL.

J is TRBJ2-2 and V is TRBV7-9; no clear D gene. Trimming took 10 bases from V and 1 from J, leaving 10 bases between them. The length of the CDR3 is 13 residues. Germline V gives CDR1 SEHNR, CDR2 FQNEAQ (reference sequence). CDR3: CAITPGNTGELFF. The CDR3 DNA reads as TGTGCCATAACTCCGGGGAACACCGGGGAGCTGTTTTTT.

The chain couples TRBV12-3 or TRBV12-4 to TRBJ1-2; D ambiguous. V was shortened by 10 bases and J by 7 bases, with 19 bases between the two germline ends. This CDR3 is built from 13 residues. CDR3 region: CAIEGRATSGYTF. CDR3 coding DNA: TGTGCCATCGAAGGGAGAGCTACTTCTGGCTACACCTTC.

This clone has a handful of counts. The chain recombines TRBV7-9 with TRBJ2-7; 10 positions agree with TRBD1. The CDR3 sequence is 15 residues long. The V gene end was trimmed by 2 bases and the J gene end by 1 base; junction bases not matched to a gene: 2. The germline gives CDR1 SEHNR, CDR2 FQNEAQ (reference sequence). The CDR3 sequence: CASSLRTGGSYEQYF. The CDR3 bases are TGTGCCAGCAGCTTAAGGACAGGGGGTTCCTACGAGCAGTACTTC.

J is TRBJ2-1 and V is TRBV30; 7 bases match TRBD2. V shed 3 bases, J shed 7 bases, and the junction held 18 bases outside the gene matches. The CDR3 runs to 17 residues. The germline gives CDR1 GTSNPN, CDR2 SVGIG (reference sequence). The CDR3, as DNA: TGTGCCTGGAGCGACCCCCGAGGGACTACCCCTTTGAATGAGCAGTTCTTC. Amino acid sequence: CAWSDPRGTTPLNEQFF.

The V gene is TRBV5-5, the J gene TRBJ2-3; 9 bases agree with TRBD2. Trimming cost V 0 bases and J 2 bases; bases outside gene matches: 1. Germline V lookup: CDR1 SGHKS, CDR2 YYEKEE (reference sequence). This CDR3 is built from 15 residues. CDR3 sequence (DNA): TGTGCCAGCAGCTTGGAGGGACTAGCCACAGATACGCAGTATTTT. It translates to CASSLEGLATDTQYF.

V and J are TRBV7-9 and TRBJ2-7; D is undetermined. Germline V gene lookup returns CDR1 SEHNR and CDR2 FQNEAQ (reference sequence). Between the trimmed V and J ends, which lost 4 bases and 0 bases, there was a span of 19 bases. The CDR3 sequence is 17 residues long. This CDR3 is CASSSTLGGTLSYEQYF. The CDR3 nucleotides are TGTGCCAGCAGCTCAACCCTCGGCGGTACCCTCTCCTACGAGCAGTACTTC.

The rearrangement joins TRBV27 to TRBJ2-4; 7 bases align to TRBD1. V shed 5 bases and J 4 bases; nucleotides not matched to a gene: 5. The germline CDR1 and CDR2 sequences are MNHEY and SMNVEV (reference sequence). The CDR3 length is 14 residues. CDR3: CASSPYRGKNIQYF. In nucleotides, the CDR3 is TGTGCCAGCAGTCCCTACAGGGGAAAAAACATTCAGTACTTC.

This clone has just one count. V is TRBV2 and J is TRBJ1-6; D gene ambiguous. V was cut by 6 bases and J by 7 bases, with 13 bases left in between. Germline V lookup: CDR1 SNHLY, CDR2 FYNNEI. The CDR3 runs 14 residues. As DNA, the CDR3 is TGTGCCAGCAGGAAAGAGGCAAGAAATTCACCCCTCCACTTT. It is translated as CASRKEARNSPLHF.

In regard to this clone: The same CDR3 also results from other DNA sequences found in this sample. The chain is built from TRBV5-6 and TRBJ2-1; D call uncertain. CDR1 SGHDT and CDR2 YYEEEE come from the germline V gene. Trimming took 0 bases from V and 7 from J, leaving 5 bases between them. This CDR3 is 12 amino acids long. This chain's CDR3 is CASSLGQNEQFF. The CDR3 DNA reads as TGTGCCAGCAGCTTGGGACAAAATGAGCAGTTCTTC.

The count of this clone is one. The chain combines TRBV4-1 with TRBJ1-5, with a weak D call TRBD1 (6 bases). Germline loops: CDR1 MGHRA, CDR2 YSYEKL. The CDR3 extends over 15 amino acids. The ends were cut back, 3 bases at V and 6 bases at J, with 15 bases in the middle. This chain's CDR3 is CASSHPAGDRQPQHF. CDR3 sequence (DNA): TGCGCCAGCAGCCACCCCGCAGGGGACCGTCAGCCCCAGCATTTT.

The chain is built from TRBV19 and TRBJ2-7, with 7 bases identical to TRBD1. Looked up from germline, CDR1 is LNHDA and CDR2 is SQIVND (reference sequence). V trimming: 5 bases; J trimming: 2 bases; junction bases outside the gene matches: 12. The CDR3 extends over 16 amino acids. CDR3 in amino acids: CASSPSDRVVTYEQYF. DNA of the CDR3: TGTGCCAGTAGTCCGTCCGACAGGGTAGTCACCTACGAGCAGTACTTC.

The chain couples TRBV11-3 to TRBJ2-7, with TRBD2 as a possible D gene (6 bases). The CDR3 loop spans 14 amino acids. From germline, CDR1 is SGHNT and CDR2 YENEEA. The V and J ends lost 5 bases and 2 bases respectively, with 13 bases between them. The CDR3 here is CASSPGEDAYEQYF. CDR3 DNA: TGTGCCAGCAGCCCCGGGGAGGATGCCTACGAGCAGTACTTC.

The chain combines TRBV5-1 with TRBJ2-3; 8 bases line up with TRBD2. The CDR3 runs to 15 residues. V lost 5 bases, J lost 0 bases, and 5 bases stayed unmatched. Germline V gene sequence: CDR1 SGHRS, CDR2 YFSETQ. CDR3 DNA: TGCGCCAGCAGAAGTAGCGGGGTAAGCACAGATACGCAGTATTTT. This encodes CASRSSGVSTDTQYF.

The V gene is TRBV28, the J gene TRBJ1-1; D is undetermined. The V end was cut by 9 bases, the J end by 4 bases, with 12 bases between. The germline CDR1 and CDR2 sequences are MDHEN and SYDVKM. The CDR3 is made up of 12 amino acids. CDR3 residues: CASLDPGTEAFF. The CDR3 DNA reads as TGTGCCAGTCTTGACCCGGGCACTGAAGCTTTCTTT.

This sequence joins TRBV6-2 or TRBV6-3 and TRBJ2-5, with 12 bases matching TRBD1. CDR1 is MNHEY and CDR2 is SVGEGT in the germline V gene. Trimming cost V 6 bases and J 2 bases; bases outside gene matches: 7. This CDR3 is built from 16 residues. CDR3: CASSRRDRGQQETQYF. CDR3 coding DNA: TGTGCCAGCAGCCGCCGGGACAGGGGGCAACAAGAGACCCAGTACTTC.

This rearrangement joins TRBV27 to TRBJ2-2, with 10 bases aligning to TRBD2. The CDR3 length is 16 residues. J lost 4 bases, V lost 2 bases, and 4 bases had no gene match. The germline V gene has CDR1 MNHEY and CDR2 SMNVEV (reference sequence). CDR3 nucleotide sequence: TGTGCCAGCAGTTTAGACTGGACTAGCGGCACCGGGGAGCTGTTTTTT. Translating gives CASSLDWTSGTGELFF.

The chain is built from TRBV7-8 and TRBJ1-6, with D unclear. Per the germline V gene, CDR1 is SGHVS and CDR2 is FQNEAQ. CDR3 length equals 18 residues. V lost 4 bases, J lost 0 bases, and 16 bases lay in between. CDR3 protein: CASSSNNPGSSYNSPLHF. In DNA form, the CDR3 reads TGTGCCAGCAGCTCTAATAACCCGGGAAGCTCCTATAATTCACCCCTCCACTTT.

This chain connects TRBV6-4 to TRBJ2-7; a possible D gene is TRBD1 (5 bases). CDR1 and CDR2 from the germline V gene are MRHNA and SNTAGT. There are 14 residues in the CDR3. Trimming took 5 bases from V and 1 from J, leaving 12 bases between them. CDR3 nucleotide sequence: TGTGCCAGCAGTAAACAGGTGCGATCCTACGAGCAGTACTTC. It specifies CASSKQVRSYEQYF.

The V and J genes are TRBV18 and TRBJ2-1; TRBD1 aligns across 7 bases. V shed 1 base and J 5 bases; nucleotides not matched to a gene: 5. Germline-derived CDR1 and CDR2 are KGHSH and LQKENI. The CDR3 has 15 residues. The CDR3 bases are TGTGCCAGCTCACCACAGGGGACAGAAAACAATGAGCAGTTCTTC. Translated: CASSPQGTENNEQFF.

The J gene is TRBJ2-7, the V gene TRBV3-1 (or the pseudogene TRBV3-2), with D hard to call. V was cut by 0 bases and J by 2 bases, with 8 bases left in between. The CDR3 sequence is 14 residues long. Germline values: CDR1 LGHDT, CDR2 YNNKEL (reference sequence). The CDR3 bases are TGTGCCAGCAGCCAAGATCGAGTTACCTACGAGCAGTACTTC. It translates to CASSQDRVTYEQYF.

The CDR3 spells CASRPTGGTEAFF. CDR3 nucleotides: TGTGCCAGCAGACCGACAGGGGGCACTGAAGCTTTCTTT. The V gene is TRBV27, the J gene TRBJ1-1; 9 bases line up with TRBD1. The CDR3 is made up of 13 amino acids. The germline V gene has CDR1 MNHEY and CDR2 SMNVEV (reference sequence). V lost 6 bases and J lost 4; bases outside the gene matches: 3.

The chain uses TRBV2 and TRBJ2-7; the match to TRBD1 covers 8 bases. V gave up 5 bases and J gave up 0 bases; unmatched junction bases: 9. Germline V lookup: CDR1 SNHLY, CDR2 FYNNEI. This CDR3 comprises 16 residues. In DNA form, the CDR3 reads TGTGCCAGCAGTCTAACCACAGGGGGTAGCTCCTACGAGCAGTACTTC. It is translated as CASSLTTGGSSYEQYF.

This chain connects TRBV4-3 to TRBJ1-1; unclear D gene. The germline CDR1 and CDR2 sequences are LGHNA and YSLEER. The CDR3 extends over 16 amino acids. V lost 0 bases, J lost 4 bases, and 15 bases lay in between. The CDR3 is CASSQDITGGVTEAFF. CDR3 coding DNA: TGCGCCAGCAGCCAAGATATTACCGGCGGGGTCACTGAAGCTTTCTTT.

The DNA for the CDR3 is TGTGCCAGCAGTTACTCTAGGGGTCGTGGCTACACCTTC. The encoded protein is CASSYSRGRGYTF. This chain uses TRBV27 with TRBJ1-2, with a possible D match to TRBD1 (5 bases). The CDR3 is made up of 13 amino acids. V gave up 4 bases and J gave up 7 bases, with 13 bases separating them. Germline CDR1 is MNHEY and CDR2 is SMNVEV (reference sequence).

The genes are TRBV6-5 and TRBJ1-5; D possibly corresponds to TRBD1 (5 bases). CDR3 size: 14 residues. The V end lost 5 bases, the J end lost 9 bases, and 17 bases lay between the germline ends. Germline V gives CDR1 MNHEY, CDR2 SVGAGI. The CDR3 DNA follows: TGTGCCAGCAGTAACGGGGGTAGGGAGGGGCCCCAGCATTTT. Amino acid sequence: CASSNGGREGPQHF.